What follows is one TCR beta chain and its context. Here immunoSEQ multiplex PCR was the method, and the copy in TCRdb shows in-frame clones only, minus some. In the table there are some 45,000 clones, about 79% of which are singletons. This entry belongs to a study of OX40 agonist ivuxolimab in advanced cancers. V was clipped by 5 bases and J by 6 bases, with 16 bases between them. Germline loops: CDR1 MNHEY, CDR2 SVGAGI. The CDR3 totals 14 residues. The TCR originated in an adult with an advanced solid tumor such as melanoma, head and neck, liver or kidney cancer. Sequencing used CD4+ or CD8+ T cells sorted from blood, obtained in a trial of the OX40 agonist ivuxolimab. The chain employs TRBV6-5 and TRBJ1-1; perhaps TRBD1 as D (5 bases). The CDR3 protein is CASSPEFWGPEAFF. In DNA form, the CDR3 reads TGTGCCAGCAGTCCCGAGTTCTGGGGACCTGAAGCTTTCTTT.